The source of this TCR beta chain is a study of blood T cell repertoires in COVID-19. About the study: The United States, Italy and Spain were the sources of the acute and convalescent COVID-19 samples.

The data were produced by immunoSEQ multiplex PCR, yet TCRdb's version contains in-frame clones alone and is incomplete. This sample carries around 320,000 clones, just under 90% of them seen once, and the ten largest clones take around 10%. CDR3 length: 16 residues. The sample comprised peripheral blood. The chain links TRBV12-2 to TRBJ2-7; TRBD2 is the table's D call, not checked against the DNA. TRBV12-2 is a documented pseudogene. The TCR was taken from a woman between 25 and 40 years old with COVID-19, enrolled during active disease. The CDR3 region is CASRREGEEYCPEQYF. CDR3 sequence (DNA): TGTGCAAGTCGCCGCGAGGGAGAGGAGTATTGCCCCGAGCAGTACTTC.